This section outlines one T cell receptor beta chain sequence together with its context. Its antigen is still unknown. This entry is derived from a study of T cell responses to AZD1222 COVID-19 vaccine. Overall study context: Second doses that came at about 4 or about 12 weeks were put together.

Here immunoSEQ multiplex PCR was the method, and the copy in TCRdb shows in-frame clones only, minus some. The sample has fewer than 200,000 clones; approximately 92% are singletons. Regarding the study as a whole: Spike-specific TCR breadth and depth both grew after two AZD1222 doses.

The ends were cut back, 5 bases at V and 6 bases at J, with 10 bases in the middle. This CDR3 comprises 13 residues. Germline CDR1 SGHAT, CDR2 FQDESV (reference sequence). This chain connects TRBV11-1 to TRBJ2-2; either TRBD1 or TRBD2 may fit D (5 bases each). Specimen: peripheral blood, collected on day 0 of AZD1222 vaccination. The sequence came from an adult in good health. CDR3 nucleotides: TGTGCCAGCAGCCTTCTGGGACCCGGGGAGCTGTTTTTT. Translation: CASSLLGPGELFF. Full variable domain (missing parts from reference TRBV11-1 and TRBJ2-2): EAEVAQSPRYKITEKSQAVAFWCDPISGHATLYWYRQILGQGPELLVQFQDESVVDDSQLPKDRFSAERLKGVDSTLKIQPAELGDSAMYLCASSLLGPGELFFGEGSRLTVL.